This T cell receptor beta chain appears in the sequencing data of a study of blood T cells in healthy people across ages. The CDR3 has 14 residues. Trimming took off 4 bases at V and 1 base at J, with 10 bases between the two ends. Sample-barcoded 5' priming and a J-beta primer mix drove a second PCR of roughly 6 to 12 cycles. TCRdb re-analysed the 5' RACE reads in MiXCR, keeping a single row per CDR3 protein. This table has 850,000 to 1,100,000 distinct CDR3 sequences, roughly two fifths appearing once. This clonotype occurred many times. Its target is unknown. Whole-study results and caveats: While age rose, TCR beta diversity per million T cells dropped in a roughly linear way. Donors of long life had a larger count of naive CD4+ cells and greater diversity than aged donors.

The sequence was collected from a man aged 18 to 29 in good health. The chain joins TRBV12-3 or TRBV12-4 to TRBJ1-1; maybe TRBD1 (5 bases). Sequenced: blood. CDR3: CASSWQGPNTEAFF. The DNA of the CDR3 is TGTGCCAGCAGTTGGCAGGGACCGAACACTGAAGCTTTCTTT.